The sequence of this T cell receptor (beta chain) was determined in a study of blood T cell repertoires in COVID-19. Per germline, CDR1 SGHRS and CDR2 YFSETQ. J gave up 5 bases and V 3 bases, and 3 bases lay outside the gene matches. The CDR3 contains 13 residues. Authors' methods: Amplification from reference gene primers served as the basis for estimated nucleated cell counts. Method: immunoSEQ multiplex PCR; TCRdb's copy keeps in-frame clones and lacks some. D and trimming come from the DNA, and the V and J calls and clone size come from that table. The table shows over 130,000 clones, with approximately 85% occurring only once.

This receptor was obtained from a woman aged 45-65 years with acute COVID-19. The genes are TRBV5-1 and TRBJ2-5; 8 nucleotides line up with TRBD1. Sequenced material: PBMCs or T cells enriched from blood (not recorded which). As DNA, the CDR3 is TGCGCCAGCAGCTCTCAGGGGGCTGAGACCCAGTACTTC. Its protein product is CASSSQGAETQYF.